Listed below are T cell receptor beta chains from one sample, sequenced in a study of blood T cell repertoires in COVID-19. Generated by immunoSEQ multiplex PCR, the TCRdb table keeps only in-frame clones and is missing some. The sample shows around 310,000 clones, 90% of them seen only once. Source material: peripheral blood. The source of these receptors is a woman in her thirties or forties with COVID-19, enrolled during active disease. The CDR3 runs from the conserved cysteine through the conserved F or W. A D gene is named only where the DNA matches it firmly. Rows give clone size only sometimes, using once, few, many, or a class for an expanded clone.

TRBV7-3	13	TRBJ2-7	-	once	TGTGCCAGCAGCTTAAGGGCTGACTACGAGCAGTACTTC	CASSLRADYEQYF
TRBV2	17	TRBJ2-1	TRBD2	-	TGTGCCAGCAGTGAAGAAGGCAGGGAGGGCCCCTACAATGAGCAGTTCTTC	CASSEEGREGPYNEQFF
TRBV19	15	TRBJ1-6	TRBD1	-	TGTGCCAGTAGTAGGACGGACAGGGACAATTCACCCCTCCACTTT	CASSRTDRDNSPLHF
TRBV14	17	TRBJ2-1	-	-	TGTGCCAGCAGCCAGTTAGGGACTTGGGACCTGTACAATGAGCAGTTCTTC	CASSQLGTWDLYNEQFF
TRBV3-1/TRBV3-2	17	TRBJ1-5	-	-	TGTGCCAGCAGCCCTTCGGGGGGCCTCGGGGACAATCAGCCCCAGCATTTT	CASSPSGGLGDNQPQHF
TRBV14	20	TRBJ2-7	-	-	TGTGCCAGCAGTATGAGGGCAATGGGGGGACGGACAGGTCCCTCCTACGAGCAGTACTTC	CASSMRAMGGRTGPSYEQYF
TRBV7-9	13	TRBJ2-5	-	once	TGTGCCAGCAGTCGGGATGTTGTCGAGACCCAGTACTTC	CASSRDVVETQYF
TRBV7-9	19	TRBJ2-1	TRBD2	-	TGTGCCAGCAGCTTAGCGTTCGCACCGGGACTAGCGGGGCGGGATGAGCAGTTCTTC	CASSLAFAPGLAGRDEQFF
TRBV4-3	14	TRBJ2-7	-	-	TGCGCCAGCAGCCAAGGCCCGGGGTTCTACGAGCAGTACTTC	CASSQGPGFYEQYF
TRBV7-9	12	TRBJ1-1	TRBD1	-	TGTGCCAGCAGCCCTCTCCGGGACAGCGTTTTCTTT	CASSPLRDSVFF
TRBV9	16	TRBJ2-3	TRBD1	-	TGTGCCAGCAGCGTAGGAGAGACAGGGGGTTTCGATACGCAGTATTTT	CASSVGETGGFDTQYF
TRBV28	13	TRBJ2-5	-	-	TGTGCCAGTCAACAGGCGGGGATAGAGACCCAGTACTTC	CASQQAGIETQYF
TRBV18	14	TRBJ1-2	-	-	TGTGCCAGCTCACCCGGTGGACAGATTTTTGGCTACACCTTC	CASSPGGQIFGYTF
TRBV13	18	TRBJ1-6	TRBD1	-	TGTGCCAGCAGCTTAAACGGCCTCCTGACAGGGAAAAATTCACCCCTCCACTTT	CASSLNGLLTGKNSPLHF
TRBV5-1	14	TRBJ1-2	TRBD1	-	TGCGCCAGCAGCTTGGGGACAGGGGATTATGGCTACACCTTC	CASSLGTGDYGYTF
TRBV10-1	11	TRBJ2-5	-	few	TGCGCCAGCATCTCCCAGGAGACCCAGTACTTC	CASISQETQYF
TRBV24-1	15	TRBJ1-4	-	-	TGTGCCACCATGGGGGGAAAATCAACTAATGAAAAACTGTTTTTT	CATMGGKSTNEKLFF
TRBV28	14	TRBJ1-2	-	-	TGTGCCAGCAGTTGGGGGGGCGCCTGGTATGGCTACACCTTC	CASSWGGAWYGYTF
TRBV4-3	16	TRBJ2-1	-	-	TGCGCCAGCAGCCACGCCGTCATAGCGGCCGACCGAGAGCAGTTCTTC	CASSHAVIAADREQFF
TRBV5-1	11	TRBJ2-5	-	-	TGCGCCAGCAGCGTACAAGAGACCCAGTACTTC	CASSVQETQYF
TRBV7-3	16	TRBJ1-5	-	-	TGTGCCGGAACCCTCGGGACTCCTTTCCTTTATCAGCCCCAGCATTTT	CAGTLGTPFLYQPQHF
TRBV19	18	TRBJ2-2	TRBD1	-	TGTGCCAGTAGTCACCTCCGGGACAGGGCCGGGGGTCCCGGGGAGCTGTTTTTT	CASSHLRDRAGGPGELFF
TRBV6-2/TRBV6-3	14	TRBJ2-7	TRBD1	-	TGTGCCAGCAGTTACGGCAGGGGGCGAATCCAGCAGTACTTC	CASSYGRGRIQQYF
TRBV6-2/TRBV6-3	18	TRBJ1-4	-	-	TGTGCCAGCAGTTACTCGATCAGGGGAACCAGAGCTCTTGAAAAACTGTTTTTT	CASSYSIRGTRALEKLFF
TRBV11-2	14	TRBJ1-1	-	few	TGTGCCAGCAGCTTAGTTCCGGGGAGCACTGAAGCTTTCTTT	CASSLVPGSTEAFF
TRBV19	14	TRBJ1-2	TRBD1	-	TGTGCCTCCAGCTCACAGGGGGCTTCGGGTGGCTACACCTTC	CASSSQGASGGYTF
TRBV7-6	14	TRBJ2-3	-	-	TGTGCCAGCAGCTTAGCCGAGGCCACAGATACGCAGTATTTT	CASSLAEATDTQYF
TRBV6-1	14	TRBJ1-5	TRBD1	-	TGTGCCAGCAGTGAAGGGCAGGGGGCCCAGCCCCAGCATTTT	CASSEGQGAQPQHF
TRBV28	17	TRBJ1-2	TRBD1	-	TGTGCCAGCAGTCCTCCTCGTACCGAACTTCAGGGGGAGGGCTACACCTTC	CASSPPRTELQGEGYTF
TRBV5-4	16	TRBJ2-2	TRBD2	-	TGTGCCAGCAGCTTGCAAATAGCGGGAGGGCTAGGGGAGCTGTTTTTT	CASSLQIAGGLGELFF
TRBV24-1	15	TRBJ2-3	TRBD1	-	TGTGCCACCAGTGTGTTACAGGGGGCCACAGATACGCAGTATTTT	CATSVLQGATDTQYF
TRBV7-2	16	TRBJ2-3	TRBD1	-	TGTGCCAGCAGCTTTGGGCCGACAGGGGCCACAGATACGCAGTATTTT	CASSFGPTGATDTQYF
TRBV28	11	TRBJ1-2	-	once	TGTGCCAGCAGTCGCGGTAGGGGCTACACCTTC	CASSRGRGYTF
TRBV27	12	TRBJ2-7	-	-	TGTGCCAGCAGTCCGGGATTTTACGAGCAGTACTTC	CASSPGFYEQYF
TRBV21-1	16	TRBJ2-1	-	-	TGTGCCAGCAGCCCCCACGGAGGAGCCCTTCGCAATGAGCAGTTCTTC	CASSPHGGALRNEQFF
TRBV15	13	TRBJ2-3	-	-	TGTGCCACCAGCAGAGATCCAGGCGATACGCAGTATTTT	CATSRDPGDTQYF
TRBV19	12	TRBJ1-1	TRBD1	few	TGTGCCAGTAAATCGGGACAGGGGCCAGCTTTCTTT	CASKSGQGPAFF
TRBV5-1	15	TRBJ2-3	TRBD1	-	TGCGCCAGCAGCGACAGACAGGGGGCATTAGATACGCAGTATTTT	CASSDRQGALDTQYF
TRBV11-2	15	TRBJ1-2	TRBD1	-	TGTGCCAGCAGCTTAGACGCCGGGACAGGGGTCGGCTACACCTTC	CASSLDAGTGVGYTF